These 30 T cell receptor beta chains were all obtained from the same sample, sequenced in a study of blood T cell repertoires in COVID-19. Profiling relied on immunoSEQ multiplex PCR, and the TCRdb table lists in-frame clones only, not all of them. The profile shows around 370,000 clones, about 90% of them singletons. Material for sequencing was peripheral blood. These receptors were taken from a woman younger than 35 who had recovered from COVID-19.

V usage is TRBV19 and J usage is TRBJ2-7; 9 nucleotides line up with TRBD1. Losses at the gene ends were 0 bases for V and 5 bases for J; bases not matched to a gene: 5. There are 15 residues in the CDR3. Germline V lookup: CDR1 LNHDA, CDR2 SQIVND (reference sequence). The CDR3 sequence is CASSIEGTGFHEQYV. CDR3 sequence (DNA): TGTGCCAGTAGTATAGAAGGGACAGGGTTCCACGAGCAGTACGTC.

As DNA, the CDR3 is TGTGCCAGCAGATCCCTCACCGGGACAGGGAACGAGCAGTACGTC. It yields the protein CASRSLTGTGNEQYV. V is TRBV27 and J is TRBJ2-7, with TRBD1 matching 9 bases. Germline CDR1 is MNHEY and CDR2 is SMNVEV (reference sequence). The CDR3 runs to 15 residues. V was clipped by 6 bases and J by 5 bases; unmatched bases: 11.

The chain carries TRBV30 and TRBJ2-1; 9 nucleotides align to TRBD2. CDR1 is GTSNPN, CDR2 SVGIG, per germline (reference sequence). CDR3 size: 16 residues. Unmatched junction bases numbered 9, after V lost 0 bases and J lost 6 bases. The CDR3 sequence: CAWSVLGSGSSNEQFF. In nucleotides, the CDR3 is TGTGCCTGGAGTGTACTCGGTAGCGGGAGTAGCAATGAGCAGTTCTTC.

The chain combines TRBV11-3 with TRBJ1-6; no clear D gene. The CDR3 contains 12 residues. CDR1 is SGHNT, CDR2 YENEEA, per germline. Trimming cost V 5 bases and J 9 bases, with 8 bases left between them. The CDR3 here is CASSLGGSPLHF. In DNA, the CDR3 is TGTGCCAGCAGCCTCGGTGGTTCACCCCTCCACTTT.

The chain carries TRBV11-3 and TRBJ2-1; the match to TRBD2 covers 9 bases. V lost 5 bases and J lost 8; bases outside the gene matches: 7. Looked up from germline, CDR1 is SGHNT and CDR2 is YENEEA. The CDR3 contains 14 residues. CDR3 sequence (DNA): TGTGCCAGCAGCGCGCGGGAGGGCCCAGATGAGCAGTTCTTC. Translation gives CASSAREGPDEQFF.

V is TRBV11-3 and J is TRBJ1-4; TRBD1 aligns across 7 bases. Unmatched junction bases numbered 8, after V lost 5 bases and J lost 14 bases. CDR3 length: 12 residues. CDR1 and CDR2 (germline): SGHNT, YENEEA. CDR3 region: CASSHPGGQLFF. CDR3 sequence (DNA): TGTGCCAGCAGCCACCCCGGGGGACAGCTGTTTTTT.

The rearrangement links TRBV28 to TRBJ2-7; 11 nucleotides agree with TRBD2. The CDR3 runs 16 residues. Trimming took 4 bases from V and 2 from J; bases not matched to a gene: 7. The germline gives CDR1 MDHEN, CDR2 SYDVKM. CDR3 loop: CASSYSGRGIPYEQYV. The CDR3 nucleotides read TGTGCCAGCAGTTATAGCGGGAGGGGTATCCCCTACGAGCAGTACGTC.

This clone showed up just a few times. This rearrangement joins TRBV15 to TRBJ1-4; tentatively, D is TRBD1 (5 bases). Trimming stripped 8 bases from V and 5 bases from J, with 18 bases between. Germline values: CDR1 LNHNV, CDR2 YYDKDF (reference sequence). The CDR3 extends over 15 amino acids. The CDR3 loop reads CATRHRGGGNEKLFF. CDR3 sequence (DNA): TGTGCCACCCGCCACCGTGGGGGGGGAAATGAAAAACTGTTTTTT.

This CDR3 is CASSPVSGNTIYF. As DNA, the CDR3 is TGTGCCAGCAGTCCGGTCTCTGGAAACACCATATATTTT. V and J are TRBV6-2 or TRBV6-3 and TRBJ1-3; no reliable D call. The CDR3 consists of 13 residues. Looked up from germline, CDR1 is MNHEY and CDR2 is SVGEGT. V was trimmed by 5 bases and J by 0 bases, leaving 5 bases between them.

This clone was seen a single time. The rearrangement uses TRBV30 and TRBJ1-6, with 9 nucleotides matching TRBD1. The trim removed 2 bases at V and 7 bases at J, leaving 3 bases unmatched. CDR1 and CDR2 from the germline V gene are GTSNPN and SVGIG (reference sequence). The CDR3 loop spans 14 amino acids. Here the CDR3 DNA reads TGTGCCTGGAGTAGACAGGGGGTAAATTCACCCCTCCACTTT. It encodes CAWSRQGVNSPLHF.

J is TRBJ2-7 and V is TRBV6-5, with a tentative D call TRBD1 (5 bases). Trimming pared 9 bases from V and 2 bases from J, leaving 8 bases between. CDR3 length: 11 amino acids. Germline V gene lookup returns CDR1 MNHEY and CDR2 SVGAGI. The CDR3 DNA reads TGTGCCAGTCAGGGTACCTACGAGCAGTACGTC. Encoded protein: CASQGTYEQYV.

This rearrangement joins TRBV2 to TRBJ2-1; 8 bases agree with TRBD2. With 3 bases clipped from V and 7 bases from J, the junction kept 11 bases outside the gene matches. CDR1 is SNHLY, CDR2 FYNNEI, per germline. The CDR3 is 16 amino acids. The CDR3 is CASSDLSGASGNEQFF. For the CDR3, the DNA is TGTGCCAGCAGTGACTTAAGTGGAGCTAGCGGGAATGAGCAGTTCTTC.

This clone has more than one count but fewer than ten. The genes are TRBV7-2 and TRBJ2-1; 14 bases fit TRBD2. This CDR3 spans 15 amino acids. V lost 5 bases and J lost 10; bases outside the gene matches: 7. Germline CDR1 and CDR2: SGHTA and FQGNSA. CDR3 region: CASSQGLAGAGEQFF. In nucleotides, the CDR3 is TGTGCCAGCAGCCAGGGACTAGCGGGAGCGGGAGAGCAGTTCTTC.

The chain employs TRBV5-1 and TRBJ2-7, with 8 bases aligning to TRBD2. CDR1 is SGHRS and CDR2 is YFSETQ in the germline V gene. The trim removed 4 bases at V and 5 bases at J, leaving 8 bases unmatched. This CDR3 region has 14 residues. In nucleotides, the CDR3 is TGCGCCAGCAGCCCGGGCGGGGGGCAGGACGAGCAGTACGTC. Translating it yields CASSPGGGQDEQYV.

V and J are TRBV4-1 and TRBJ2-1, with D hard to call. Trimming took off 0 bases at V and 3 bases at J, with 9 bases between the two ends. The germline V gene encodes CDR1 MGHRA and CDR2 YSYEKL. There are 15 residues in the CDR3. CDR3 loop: CASSQDLEVYNEQFF. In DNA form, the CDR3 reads TGCGCCAGCAGCCAAGATCTTGAGGTCTACAATGAGCAGTTCTTC.

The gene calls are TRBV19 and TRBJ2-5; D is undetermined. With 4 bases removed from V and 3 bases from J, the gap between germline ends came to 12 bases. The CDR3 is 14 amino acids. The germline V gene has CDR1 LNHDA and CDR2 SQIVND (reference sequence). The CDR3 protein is CASSRGPMEETQYF. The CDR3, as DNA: TGTGCCAGTAGTAGAGGTCCTATGGAAGAGACCCAGTACTTC.

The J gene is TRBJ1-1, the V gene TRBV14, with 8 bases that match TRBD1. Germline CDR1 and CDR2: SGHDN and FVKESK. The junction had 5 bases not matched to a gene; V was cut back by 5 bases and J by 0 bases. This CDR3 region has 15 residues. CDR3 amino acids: CASSARQGMNTEAFF. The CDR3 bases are TGTGCCAGCAGCGCGAGACAGGGGATGAACACTGAAGCTTTCTTT.

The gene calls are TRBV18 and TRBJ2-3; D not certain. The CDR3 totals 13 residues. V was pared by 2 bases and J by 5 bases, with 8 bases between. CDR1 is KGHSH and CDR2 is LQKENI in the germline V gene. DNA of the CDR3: TGTGCCAGCTCACCAATGCAGTTAGATACGCAGTATTTT. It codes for CASSPMQLDTQYF. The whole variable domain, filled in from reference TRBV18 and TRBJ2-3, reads NAGVMQNPRHLVRRRGQEARLRCSPMKGHSHVYWYRQLPEEGLKFMVYLQKENIIDESGMPKERFSAEFPKEGPSILRIQQVVRGDSAAYFCASSPMQLDTQYFGPGTRLTVL.

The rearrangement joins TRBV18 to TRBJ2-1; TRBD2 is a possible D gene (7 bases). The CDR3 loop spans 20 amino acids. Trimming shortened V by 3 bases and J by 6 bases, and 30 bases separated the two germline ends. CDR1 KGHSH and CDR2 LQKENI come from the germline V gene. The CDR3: CASSPDKGGGPSIVSNEQFF. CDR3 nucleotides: TGTGCCAGCTCACCGGATAAGGGGGGAGGGCCCTCGATTGTTTCCAATGAGCAGTTCTTC.

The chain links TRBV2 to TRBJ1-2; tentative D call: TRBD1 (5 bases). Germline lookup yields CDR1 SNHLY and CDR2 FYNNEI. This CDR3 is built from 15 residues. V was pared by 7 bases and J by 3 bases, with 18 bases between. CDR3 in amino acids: CASTRRGDGDYGYTF. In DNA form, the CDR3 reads TGTGCCAGCACCCGTAGGGGCGACGGAGACTATGGCTACACCTTC.

The CDR3 reads CATSDSYGERGPQETQYF. The CDR3 DNA sequence: TGTGCCACCAGTGATTCCTATGGGGAGCGAGGACCCCAAGAGACCCAGTACTTC. The chain uses TRBV24-1 and TRBJ2-5, with D possibly TRBD2 on 5 matching bases. The CDR3 runs 18 residues. Trimming left V 2 bases short and J 1 base short, with 19 bases between. CDR1 is KGHDR, CDR2 SFDVKD, per germline.

CDR3 DNA: TGTGCCAGCAGTGAAGTCCAGGGGGACTATGGCTACACCTTC. Amino acids: CASSEVQGDYGYTF. This rearrangement joins TRBV2 to TRBJ1-2; 7 positions match TRBD1. J gave up 3 bases and V 1 base, and 2 bases lay outside the gene matches. The CDR3 is 14 amino acids. CDR1 is SNHLY, CDR2 FYNNEI, per germline.

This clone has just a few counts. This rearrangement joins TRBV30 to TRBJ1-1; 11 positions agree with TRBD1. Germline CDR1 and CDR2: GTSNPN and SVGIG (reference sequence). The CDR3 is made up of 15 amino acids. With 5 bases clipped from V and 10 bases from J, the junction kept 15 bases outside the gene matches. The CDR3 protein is CAWGSLGDRGFRAFF. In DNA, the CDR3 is TGTGCCTGGGGTAGTTTAGGGGACAGGGGGTTTCGAGCTTTCTTT.

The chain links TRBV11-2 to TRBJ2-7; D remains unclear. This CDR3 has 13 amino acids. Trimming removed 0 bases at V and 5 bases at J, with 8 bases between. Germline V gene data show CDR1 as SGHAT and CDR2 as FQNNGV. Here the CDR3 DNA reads TGTGCCAGCAGCTTAGATTCTCGGGACGAGCAGTACGTC. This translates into CASSLDSRDEQYV.

The CDR3 spells CASSFGLADYYGYTF. The CDR3 DNA is TGCGCCAGCAGCTTCGGACTGGCGGACTACTATGGCTACACCTTC. This chain links TRBV5-1 with TRBJ1-2; D is unresolved. Germline V lookup: CDR1 SGHRS, CDR2 YFSETQ. The CDR3 contains 15 residues. The ends were cut back, 2 bases at V and 3 bases at J, with 14 bases in the middle.

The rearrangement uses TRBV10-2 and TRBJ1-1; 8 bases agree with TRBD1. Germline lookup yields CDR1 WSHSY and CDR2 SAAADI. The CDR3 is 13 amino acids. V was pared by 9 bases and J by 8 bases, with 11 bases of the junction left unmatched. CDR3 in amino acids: CASQTQGVMEAFF. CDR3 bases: TGCGCCAGTCAAACACAGGGGGTTATGGAAGCTTTCTTT.

This chain's CDR3 is CSPLIKGSYNEQFF. The CDR3 DNA reads as TGCAGCCCTCTGATCAAGGGGTCCTACAATGAGCAGTTCTTC. The chain employs TRBV29-1 and TRBJ2-1, with D maybe TRBD1 (5 bases). V lost 8 bases to trimming and J lost 1 base, with 15 bases between them. There are 14 residues in the CDR3. Germline V gene lookup returns CDR1 SQVTM and CDR2 ANQGSEA.

In DNA form, the CDR3 reads TGCAGCGTTGGGGGCGGGAGTCTAGGAGAGCAGTACGTC. It specifies CSVGGGSLGEQYV. This rearrangement joins TRBV29-1 to TRBJ2-7; 7 bases are shared with TRBD2. The germline V gene encodes CDR1 SQVTM and CDR2 ANQGSEA. Unmatched junction bases numbered 10, after V lost 4 bases and J lost 7 bases. This CDR3 contains 13 residues.

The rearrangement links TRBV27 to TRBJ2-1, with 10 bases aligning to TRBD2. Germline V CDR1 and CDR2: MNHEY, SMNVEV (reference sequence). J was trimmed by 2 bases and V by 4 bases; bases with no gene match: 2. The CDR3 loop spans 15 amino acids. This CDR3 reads CASSSGLAAYNEQFF. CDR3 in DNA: TGTGCCAGCAGTTCCGGACTAGCGGCCTACAATGAGCAGTTCTTC.

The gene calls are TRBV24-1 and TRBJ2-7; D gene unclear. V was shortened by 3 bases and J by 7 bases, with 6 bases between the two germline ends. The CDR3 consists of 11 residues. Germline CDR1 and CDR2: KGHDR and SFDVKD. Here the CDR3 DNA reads TGTGCCACCAGTGATGACTGGGAGCAGTACGTC. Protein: CATSDDWEQYV.